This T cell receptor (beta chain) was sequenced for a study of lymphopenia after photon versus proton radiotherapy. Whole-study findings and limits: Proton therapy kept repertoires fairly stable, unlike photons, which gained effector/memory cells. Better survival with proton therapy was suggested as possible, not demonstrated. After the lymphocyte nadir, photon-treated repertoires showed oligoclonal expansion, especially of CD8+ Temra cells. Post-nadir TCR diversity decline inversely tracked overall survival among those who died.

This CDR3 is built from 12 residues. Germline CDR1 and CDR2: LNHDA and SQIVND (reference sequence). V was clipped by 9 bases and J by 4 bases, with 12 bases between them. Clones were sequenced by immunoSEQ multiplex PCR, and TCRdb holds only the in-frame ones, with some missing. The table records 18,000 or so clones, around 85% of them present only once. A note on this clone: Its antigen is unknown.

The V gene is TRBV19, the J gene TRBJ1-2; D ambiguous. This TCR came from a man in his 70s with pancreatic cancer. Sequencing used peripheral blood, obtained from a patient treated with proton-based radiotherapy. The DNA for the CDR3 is TGTGCCAGCCGCCGGGGTGGCTATGGCTACACCTTC. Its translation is CASRRGGYGYTF.